Described below is a single TCR beta chain sequence and its context. The antigen is undetermined. The data were obtained in a study of OX40 agonist ivuxolimab in advanced cancers. Study overall: Patients received the agonistic anti-OX40 (CD134) antibody ivuxolimab.

Germline CDR1 reads MGHRA; CDR2 reads YSYEKL. J gave up 0 bases and V 4 bases, and 8 bases lay outside the gene matches. CDR3 length: 18 amino acids. Study conclusions and caveats: Both CD4+ and CD8+ T cell populations in blood had undergone clonal expansion by week 6 at 0.1 to 3.0 mg/kg.

Some clones are missing from TCRdb's copy, which holds only in-frame ones; the method was immunoSEQ multiplex PCR. Found here are under 50,000 clones, around 92% of them singletons; the top ten hold 8% to 10%. Autoimmune disease history or systemic immunosuppression meant exclusion. Samples were taken at baseline and on day 1 of cycles 4 and 7. The receptor comes from an adult with an advanced solid tumor such as melanoma, head and neck, liver or kidney cancer. This sequence joins TRBV4-1 and TRBJ2-3, with 12 bases matching TRBD2. Source: CD4+ or CD8+ T cells sorted from blood, taken in a trial of the OX40 agonist ivuxolimab. CDR3 protein: CASSRGTSGLLSTDTQYF. For the CDR3, the DNA is TGCGCCAGCAGCCGGGGGACTAGCGGGCTCCTGAGCACAGATACGCAGTATTTT.